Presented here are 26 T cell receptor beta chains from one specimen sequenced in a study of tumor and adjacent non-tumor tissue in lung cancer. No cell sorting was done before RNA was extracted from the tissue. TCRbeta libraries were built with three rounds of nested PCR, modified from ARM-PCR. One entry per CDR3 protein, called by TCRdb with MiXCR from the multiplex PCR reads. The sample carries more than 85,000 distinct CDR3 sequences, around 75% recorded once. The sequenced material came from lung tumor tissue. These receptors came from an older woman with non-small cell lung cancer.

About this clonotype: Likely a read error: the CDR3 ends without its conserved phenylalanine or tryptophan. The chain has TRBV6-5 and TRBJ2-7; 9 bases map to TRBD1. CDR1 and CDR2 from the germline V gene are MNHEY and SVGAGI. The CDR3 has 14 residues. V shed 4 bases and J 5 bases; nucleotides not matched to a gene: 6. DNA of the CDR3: TGTGCCAGCAGTTGGAGGACAGGGGCCAACGAGCAGTACTTA. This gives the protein CASSWRTGANEQYL.

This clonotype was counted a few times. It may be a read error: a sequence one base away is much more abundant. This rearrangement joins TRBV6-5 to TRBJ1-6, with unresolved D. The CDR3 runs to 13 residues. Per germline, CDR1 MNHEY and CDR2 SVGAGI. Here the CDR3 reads CVSSYMANSPLHF. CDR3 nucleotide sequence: TGTGTCAGCAGTTATATGGCGAATTCACCCCTCCACTTT.

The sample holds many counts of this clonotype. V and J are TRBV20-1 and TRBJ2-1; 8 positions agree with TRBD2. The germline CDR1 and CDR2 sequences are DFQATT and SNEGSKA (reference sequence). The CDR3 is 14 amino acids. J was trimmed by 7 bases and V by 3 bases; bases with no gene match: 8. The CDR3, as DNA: TGCAGTGCTAGTAGGCAGCGGGGGTCTAATGAGCAGTTCTTC. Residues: CSASRQRGSNEQFF.

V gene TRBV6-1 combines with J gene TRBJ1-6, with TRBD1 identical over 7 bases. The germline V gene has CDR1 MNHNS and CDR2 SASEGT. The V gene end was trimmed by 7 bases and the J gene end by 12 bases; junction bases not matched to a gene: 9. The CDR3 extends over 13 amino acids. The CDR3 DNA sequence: TGTGCCAGCATTGAGGGGGCTAATCTACCCCTCCACTTT. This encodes CASIEGANLPLHF.

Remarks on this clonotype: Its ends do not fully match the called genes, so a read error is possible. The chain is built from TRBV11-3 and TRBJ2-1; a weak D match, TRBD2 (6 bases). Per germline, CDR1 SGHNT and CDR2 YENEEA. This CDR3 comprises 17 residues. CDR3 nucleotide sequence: TGTGCCAGGAGCTTGGAGTTGACTAGTTGGAGCCACAATGAGCAGTTCTTC. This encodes CARSLELTSWSHNEQFF.

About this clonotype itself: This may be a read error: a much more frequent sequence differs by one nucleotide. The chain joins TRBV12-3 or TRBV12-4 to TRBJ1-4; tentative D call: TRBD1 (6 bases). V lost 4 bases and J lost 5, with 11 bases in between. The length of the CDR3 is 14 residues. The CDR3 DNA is TGTGCCAGCAGTTACTTGGACAGCAATGAAAAACTGTTTTTT. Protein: CASSYLDSNEKLFF.

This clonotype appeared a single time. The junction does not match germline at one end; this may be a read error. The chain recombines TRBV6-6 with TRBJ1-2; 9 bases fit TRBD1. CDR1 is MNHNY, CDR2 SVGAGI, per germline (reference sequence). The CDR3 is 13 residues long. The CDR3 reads CASSDRGGPGCTF. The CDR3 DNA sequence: TGTGCCAGCAGTGACAGGGGGGGGCCTGGCTGCACCTTC.

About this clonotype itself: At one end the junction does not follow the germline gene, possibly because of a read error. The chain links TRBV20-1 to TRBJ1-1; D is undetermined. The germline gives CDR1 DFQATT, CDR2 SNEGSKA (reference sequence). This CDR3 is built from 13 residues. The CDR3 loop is CSACSGMNTEAFF. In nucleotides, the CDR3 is TGTAGTGCTTGTTCAGGTATGAATACTGAAGCTTTCTTT.

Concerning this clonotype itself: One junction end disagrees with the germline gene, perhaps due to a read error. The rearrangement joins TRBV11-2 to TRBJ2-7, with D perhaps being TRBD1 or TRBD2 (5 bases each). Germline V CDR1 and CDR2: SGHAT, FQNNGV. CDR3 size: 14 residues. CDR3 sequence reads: CASSWDRGGYELYF. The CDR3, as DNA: TGTGCCAGCAGCTGGGACCGCGGAGGATATGAGCTGTACTTC.

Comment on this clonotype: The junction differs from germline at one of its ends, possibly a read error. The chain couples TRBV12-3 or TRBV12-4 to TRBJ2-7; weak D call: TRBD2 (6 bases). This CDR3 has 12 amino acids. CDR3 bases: TGTGTCAGCAGATGGGGTACGGGGGAGCATTACTTC. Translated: CVSRWGTGEHYF.

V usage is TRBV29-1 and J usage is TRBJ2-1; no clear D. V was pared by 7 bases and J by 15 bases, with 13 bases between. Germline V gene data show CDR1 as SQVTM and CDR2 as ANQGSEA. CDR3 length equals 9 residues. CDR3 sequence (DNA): TGCAGCGCTCGGAATGAGTGGTTCTTC. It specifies CSARNEWFF.

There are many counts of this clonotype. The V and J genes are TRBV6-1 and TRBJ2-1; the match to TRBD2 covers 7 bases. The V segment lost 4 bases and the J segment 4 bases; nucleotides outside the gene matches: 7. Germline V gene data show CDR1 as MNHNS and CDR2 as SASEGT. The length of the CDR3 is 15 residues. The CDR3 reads CASSGLAVLYNEQFF. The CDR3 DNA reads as TGTGCCAGCAGTGGTCTAGCGGTCCTTTACAATGAGCAGTTCTTC.

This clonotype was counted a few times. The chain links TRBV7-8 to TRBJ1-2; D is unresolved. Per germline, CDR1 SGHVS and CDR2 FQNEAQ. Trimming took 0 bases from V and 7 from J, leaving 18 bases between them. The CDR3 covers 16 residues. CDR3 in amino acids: CASSLARSGSESGYTF. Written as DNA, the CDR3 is TGTGCCAGCAGCTTAGCGAGGTCAGGATCCGAGAGTGGCTACACCTTC.

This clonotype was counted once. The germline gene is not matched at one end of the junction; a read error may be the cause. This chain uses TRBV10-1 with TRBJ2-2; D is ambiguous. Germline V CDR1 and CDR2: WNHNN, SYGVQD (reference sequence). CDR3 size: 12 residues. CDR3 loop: CVSARIAGELFF. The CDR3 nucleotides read TGCGTCAGCGCTAGAATTGCAGGGGAGCTGTTTTTT.

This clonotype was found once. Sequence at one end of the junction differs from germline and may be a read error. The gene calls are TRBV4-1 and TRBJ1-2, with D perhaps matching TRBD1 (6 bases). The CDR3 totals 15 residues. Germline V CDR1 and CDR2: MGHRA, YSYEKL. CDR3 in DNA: TGCGCCAGCAACCAAGGGGTAGGGGGAAATTATGGCTACACCTTC. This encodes CASNQGVGGNYGYTF.

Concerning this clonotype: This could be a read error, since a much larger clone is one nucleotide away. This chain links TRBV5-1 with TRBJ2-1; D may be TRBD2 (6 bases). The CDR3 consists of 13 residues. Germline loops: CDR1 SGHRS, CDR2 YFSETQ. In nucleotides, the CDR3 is TGCGCCAGCAGCTTGACTAGCAACAATGAGCAGCTCTTC. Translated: CASSLTSNNEQLF.

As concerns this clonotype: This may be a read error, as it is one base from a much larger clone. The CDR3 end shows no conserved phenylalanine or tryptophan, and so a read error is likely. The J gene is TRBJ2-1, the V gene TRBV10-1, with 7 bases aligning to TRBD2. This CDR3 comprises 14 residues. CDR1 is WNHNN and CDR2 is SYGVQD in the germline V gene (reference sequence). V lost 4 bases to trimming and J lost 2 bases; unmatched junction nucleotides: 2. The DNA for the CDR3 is TGCGCCAGCAGTGGGCTAGCGGCCTACAATGAGCAGTTCATC. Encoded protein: CASSGLAAYNEQFI.

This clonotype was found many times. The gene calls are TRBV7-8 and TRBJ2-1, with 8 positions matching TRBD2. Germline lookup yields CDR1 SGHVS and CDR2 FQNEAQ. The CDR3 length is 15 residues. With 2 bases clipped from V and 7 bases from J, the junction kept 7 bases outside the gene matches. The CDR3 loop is CASSLFGGGFNEQFF. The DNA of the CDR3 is TGTGCCAGCAGCTTATTCGGCGGGGGGTTTAATGAGCAGTTCTTC.

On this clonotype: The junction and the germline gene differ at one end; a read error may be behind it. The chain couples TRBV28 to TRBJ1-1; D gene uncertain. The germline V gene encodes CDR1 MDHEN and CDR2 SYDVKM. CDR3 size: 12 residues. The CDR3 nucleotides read TGTACCAGCAGTTCGAGGAACACTGAAGCTTTCTTT. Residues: CTSSSRNTEAFF.

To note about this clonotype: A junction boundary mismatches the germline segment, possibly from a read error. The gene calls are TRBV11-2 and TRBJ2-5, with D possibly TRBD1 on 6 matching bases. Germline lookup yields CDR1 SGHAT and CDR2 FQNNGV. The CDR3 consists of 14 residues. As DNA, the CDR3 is TGTGCCATCAGTCCACAGGGCCGTCAAGAGACCCACTACTTC. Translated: CAISPQGRQETHYF.

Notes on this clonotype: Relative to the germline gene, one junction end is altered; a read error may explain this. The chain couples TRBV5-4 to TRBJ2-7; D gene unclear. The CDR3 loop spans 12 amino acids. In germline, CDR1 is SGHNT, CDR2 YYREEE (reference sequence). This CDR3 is CASSLPLGKQCF. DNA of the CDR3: TGTGCCAGCAGCTTGCCCCTGGGCAAGCAGTGCTTC.

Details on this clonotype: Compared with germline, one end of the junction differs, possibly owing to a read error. This CDR3 reads CTSSQDFSGSNEHYF. CDR3 bases: TGTACCAGCAGCCAAGATTTCTCGGGGTCCAACGAGCATTACTTC. The chain combines TRBV4-2 with TRBJ2-7; D is possibly TRBD2 (5 bases). CDR3 length: 15 amino acids. Germline CDR1 is LGHNA and CDR2 is YNFKEQ.

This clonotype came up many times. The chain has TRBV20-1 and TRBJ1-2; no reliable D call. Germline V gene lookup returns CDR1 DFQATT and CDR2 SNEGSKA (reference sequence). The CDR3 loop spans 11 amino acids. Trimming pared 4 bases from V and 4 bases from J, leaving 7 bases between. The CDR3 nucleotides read TGCAGTGCTAAGGACCGCTATGGCTACACCTTC. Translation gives CSAKDRYGYTF.

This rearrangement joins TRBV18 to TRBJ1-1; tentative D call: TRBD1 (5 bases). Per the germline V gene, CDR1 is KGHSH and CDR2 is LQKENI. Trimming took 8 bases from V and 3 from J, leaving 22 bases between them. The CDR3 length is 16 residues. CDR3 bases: TGTGCCAGCACGAACCCTAACGGGGGAATGTACACTGAAGCTTTCTTT. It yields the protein CASTNPNGGMYTEAFF.

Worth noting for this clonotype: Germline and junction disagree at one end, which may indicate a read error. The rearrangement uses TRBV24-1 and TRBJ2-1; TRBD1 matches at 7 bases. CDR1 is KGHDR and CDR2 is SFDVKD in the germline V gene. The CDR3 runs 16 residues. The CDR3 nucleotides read TGTACCACCAGTGGTCTACAGGGGACGAGGTACAATGAGCAGTTCTTC. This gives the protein CTTSGLQGTRYNEQFF.

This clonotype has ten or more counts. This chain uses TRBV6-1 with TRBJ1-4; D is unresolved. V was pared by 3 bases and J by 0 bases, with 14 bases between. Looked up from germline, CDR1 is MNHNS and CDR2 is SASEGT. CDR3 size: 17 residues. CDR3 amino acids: CASSEGPGMTTNEKLFF. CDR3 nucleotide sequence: TGTGCCAGCAGTGAGGGTCCGGGAATGACAACTAATGAAAAACTGTTTTTT.